A single sample is the source of the 26 T cell receptor beta chains below, sequenced in a study of CD8 T cells in ankylosing spondylitis (dated by TCRdb to 2016 to 2017). Library preparation used 5' RACE. The instrument given in TCRdb is Illumina HiSeq 2500. The public reads were quality trimmed at Q25 with fastp and then assembled into clones with MiXCR by TCRdb, keeping productive beta chains. Rows matching on CDR3 protein sequence are summarized as one entry with the most common DNA and genes. The table for this sample lists 200,000 to 250,000 distinct CDR3 sequences; 8% to 11% of them were counted only once. Of the sample, approximately 20% falls within the top ten clones. Sequencing was performed on blood, either unsorted or a sorted T cell fraction (not recorded which). All receptors derive from a male donor with ankylosing spondylitis or in good health (not recorded which).

The V and J genes are TRBV12-3 or TRBV12-4 and TRBJ2-6, with D perhaps matching TRBD1 (6 bases). V shed 3 bases and J shed 0 bases, with 12 bases lying between them. The CDR3 is 17 amino acids. The CDR3 loop reads CASSFQGQPSGANVLTF. The DNA for the CDR3 is TGTGCCAGCAGTTTCCAGGGACAACCCTCTGGGGCCAACGTCCTGACTTTC.

This clonotype was observed at least ten times. The V gene is TRBV5-1, the J gene TRBJ1-3; possibly TRBD1 for D (5 bases). The CDR3 is 15 residues long. Trimming stripped 4 bases from V and 1 base from J, with 12 bases between. Germline CDR1 is SGHRS and CDR2 is YFSETQ. As DNA, the CDR3 is TGCGCCAGCAGCGAGTCCAGGGTATCTGGAAACACCATATATTTT. It translates to CASSESRVSGNTIYF.

The chain recombines TRBV29-1 with TRBJ2-5, with 11 bases identical to TRBD2. The length of the CDR3 is 18 residues. Germline loops: CDR1 SQVTM, CDR2 ANQGSEA. V was pared by 0 bases and J by 5 bases, with 14 bases of the junction left unmatched. The CDR3 spells CSVEDFTSGGLTWETQYF. Here the CDR3 DNA reads TGCAGCGTTGAAGATTTTACTAGCGGGGGTCTTACTTGGGAGACCCAGTACTTC.

The chain recombines TRBV7-3 with TRBJ2-5, with 7 positions matching TRBD2. Per germline, CDR1 SGHTA and CDR2 FQGTGA. V gave up 5 bases and J gave up 6 bases; unmatched junction bases: 6. The length of the CDR3 is 13 residues. The CDR3 nucleotides are TGTGCCAGCAGCGTCGGGGGGACGCAGACCCAGTACTTC. This sequence encodes CASSVGGTQTQYF.

This clonotype was observed at least ten times. The chain has TRBV27 and TRBJ2-5, with 9 bases lining up with TRBD2. The CDR3 is 16 amino acids. Losses at the gene ends were 7 bases for V and 2 bases for J; bases not matched to a gene: 11. Germline-derived CDR1 and CDR2 are MNHEY and SMNVEV (reference sequence). The CDR3 spells CASKTLPSGAQETQYF. The CDR3 region has the DNA TGTGCCAGCAAGACTCTCCCTAGCGGGGCACAAGAGACCCAGTACTTC.

This clonotype was picked up many times. The V and J genes are TRBV5-1 and TRBJ2-3; 9 bases are shared with TRBD2. V gave up 4 bases and J gave up 12 bases; unmatched junction bases: 15. The CDR3 runs 15 residues. CDR1 and CDR2 (germline): SGHRS, YFSETQ. The CDR3 loop reads CASSVDSFTSGSQYF. CDR3 sequence (DNA): TGCGCCAGCAGCGTCGACAGCTTTACTAGCGGGTCTCAGTATTTT.

The table lists this clonotype with a few counts. The chain is built from TRBV28 and TRBJ2-7, with TRBD1 as a possible D gene (6 bases). Trimming removed 5 bases at V and 2 bases at J, with 16 bases between. The CDR3 totals 15 residues. Germline loops: CDR1 MDHEN, CDR2 SYDVKM. CDR3 nucleotides: TGTGCCAGCAGTACCCGGGACATAGTGGCCTACGAGCAGTACTTC. Translating it yields CASSTRDIVAYEQYF.

In DNA, the CDR3 is TGTGCCAGCATCCCCTCCGTTTCGGGGAATGAGCAGTTCTTC. Translating it yields CASIPSVSGNEQFF. The genes are TRBV27 and TRBJ2-1; perhaps TRBD2 as D (5 bases). The germline V gene has CDR1 MNHEY and CDR2 SMNVEV (reference sequence). V dropped 7 bases and J dropped 7 bases, with 17 bases sitting between them. The CDR3 consists of 14 residues.

This clonotype appeared many times. V usage is TRBV9 and J usage is TRBJ2-5; D possibly uses TRBD1 or TRBD2 (5 bases each). This CDR3 spans 16 amino acids. V lost 3 bases and J 2 bases, leaving 17 bases between the germline ends. Per the germline V gene, CDR1 is SGDLS and CDR2 is YYNGEE. For the CDR3, the DNA is TGTGCCAGCAGCGCCACTCCGGGACGTCGGCAAGAGACCCAGTACTTC. Amino acid sequence: CASSATPGRRQETQYF.

This clonotype has a handful of counts. The chain is built from TRBV3-1 and TRBJ2-7; no clear D gene. CDR1 LGHDT and CDR2 YNNKEL come from the germline V gene (reference sequence). The V end was cut by 1 base, the J end by 1 base, with 14 bases between. The CDR3 consists of 16 residues. CDR3 residues: CASSQVRLTESYEQYF. The CDR3 coding sequence is TGTGCCAGCAGCCAAGTCCGATTGACGGAATCCTACGAGCAGTACTTC.

There are many counts of this clonotype. This rearrangement joins TRBV5-1 to TRBJ1-2; 8 nucleotides line up with TRBD1. V was clipped by 2 bases and J by 6 bases; unmatched bases: 9. In germline, CDR1 is SGHRS, CDR2 YFSETQ. The CDR3 is 15 amino acids. For the CDR3, the DNA is TGCGCCAGCAGCTTATCCCCACAGGGGGTAGATGGCTACACCTTC. It translates to CASSLSPQGVDGYTF.

The CDR3 here is CASAFEGNTEAFF. The CDR3 bases are TGTGCCAGCGCCTTCGAGGGAAACACTGAAGCTTTCTTT. This sequence joins TRBV18 and TRBJ1-1; D is ambiguous. There are 13 residues in the CDR3. The germline CDR1 and CDR2 sequences are KGHSH and LQKENI. Between the trimmed V and J ends, which lost 8 bases and 2 bases, there was a span of 12 bases.

This clonotype appeared a few times. The CDR3 nucleotides read TGTGCCAGCAGTTTTGGACAGGGCAACGGGGAGACCCAGTACTTC. Its translation: CASSFGQGNGETQYF. This rearrangement joins TRBV12-3 or TRBV12-4 to TRBJ2-5, with TRBD1 identical over 8 bases. J lost 5 bases, V lost 3 bases, and 8 bases had no gene match. The CDR3 length is 15 residues.

This clonotype was seen many times. V and J are TRBV6-2 or TRBV6-3 and TRBJ2-2; D call uncertain. Trimming shortened V by 7 bases and J by 7 bases, and 7 bases separated the two germline ends. Germline loops: CDR1 MNHEY, CDR2 SVGEGT. The CDR3 runs 11 residues. The CDR3 protein is CASTLYGELFF. In DNA, the CDR3 is TGTGCCAGCACCCTGTACGGGGAGCTGTTTTTT.

This clonotype was detected many times. V usage is TRBV9 and J usage is TRBJ2-7; 7 nucleotides line up with TRBD2. From germline, CDR1 is SGDLS and CDR2 YYNGEE. This CDR3 comprises 16 residues. The V segment lost 0 bases and the J segment 2 bases; nucleotides outside the gene matches: 8. This CDR3 reads CASSVESTRGAYEQYF. The CDR3, as DNA: TGTGCCAGCAGCGTAGAGTCCACACGGGGGGCCTACGAGCAGTACTTC.

In its sample, this clonotype was seen many times. CDR3 in DNA: TGCGCCAGCAGTCTTACTGGGACAGGGGACGATAATGAGCAGTTCTTC. Translating gives CASSLTGTGDDNEQFF. V and J are TRBV5-1 and TRBJ2-1; 10 bases map to TRBD1. J lost 7 bases, V lost 5 bases, and 12 bases had no gene match. In germline, CDR1 is SGHRS, CDR2 YFSETQ. The CDR3 has 16 residues.

A word on this clonotype: Given the absence of the conserved phenylalanine or tryptophan at the CDR3 end, a read error is likely. The rearrangement links TRBV12-3 or TRBV12-4 to TRBJ2-2; unclear D gene. The CDR3 is 16 residues long. The V end lost 6 bases, the J end lost 4 bases, and 18 bases lay between the germline ends. CDR3 loop: CASSPILLRSTGELFS. CDR3 nucleotide sequence: TGTGCCAGCAGCCCTATCCTGCTACGGAGCACCGGGGAGCTGTTTTCT.

This clonotype has a count of ten or more. The chain combines TRBV5-1 with TRBJ2-3; D is tentatively TRBD1 or TRBD2 (5 bases each). Germline values: CDR1 SGHRS, CDR2 YFSETQ. Deletions cut 0 bases from V and 2 bases from J, with 16 bases between. The CDR3 runs 17 residues. CDR3: CASSLEGLATTTDTQYF. The DNA for the CDR3 is TGCGCCAGCAGCTTGGAGGGGCTAGCTACTACCACAGATACGCAGTATTTT. Combining the CDR3 with reference TRBV5-1 and TRBJ2-3 gives the whole variable domain KAGVTQTPRYLIKTRGQQVTLSCSPISGHRSVSWYQQTPGQGLQFLFEYFSETQRNKGNFPGRFSGRQFSNSRSEMNVSTLELGDSALYLCASSLEGLATTTDTQYFGPGTRLTVL.

This sequence joins TRBV12-3 or TRBV12-4 and TRBJ2-3; 13 nucleotides line up with TRBD2. With 8 bases clipped from V and 2 bases from J, the junction kept 4 bases outside the gene matches. This CDR3 is built from 15 residues. The CDR3 region is CASGLAGAITDTQYF. Written as DNA, the CDR3 is TGTGCCAGCGGACTAGCGGGGGCTATCACAGATACGCAGTATTTT.

The table lists this clonotype with many counts. V usage is TRBV5-1 and J usage is TRBJ1-1, with D possibly matching TRBD1 (6 bases). The CDR3 spans 13 residues. V was cut by 2 bases and J by 6 bases, with 11 bases left in between. Germline V gene lookup returns CDR1 SGHRS and CDR2 YFSETQ. CDR3 bases: TGCGCCAGCAGCTTAATGGACAGCTCTGAAGCTTTCTTT. Translation: CASSLMDSSEAFF. The full variable domain, rest sourced from reference TRBV5-1 and TRBJ1-1, is KAGVTQTPRYLIKTRGQQVTLSCSPISGHRSVSWYQQTPGQGLQFLFEYFSETQRNKGNFPGRFSGRQFSNSRSEMNVSTLELGDSALYLCASSLMDSSEAFFGQGTRLTVV.

This clonotype was counted at least ten times. The rearrangement uses TRBV5-1 and TRBJ1-1; D perhaps matches TRBD1 (5 bases). Per germline, CDR1 SGHRS and CDR2 YFSETQ. The CDR3 consists of 15 residues. V lost 0 bases and J lost 1, with 10 bases in between. This CDR3 reads CASSLEGGANTEAFF. The CDR3 DNA is TGCGCCAGCAGCTTGGAGGGCGGGGCGAACACTGAAGCTTTCTTT.

In its sample, this clonotype was seen a few times. The J gene is TRBJ2-5, the V gene TRBV20-1; 10 bases line up with TRBD1. The CDR3 extends over 14 amino acids. CDR1 and CDR2 (germline): DFQATT, SNEGSKA (reference sequence). V lost 5 bases, J lost 4 bases, and 7 bases stayed unmatched. The DNA of the CDR3 is TGCAGTGCTGGAGCAGGACAGGGGGGAGAGACCCAGTACTTC. Encoded protein: CSAGAGQGGETQYF.

On this clonotype: A clone one base away is much larger, so this may be a read error. V and J are TRBV29-1 and TRBJ2-5; no reliable D call. Germline lookup yields CDR1 SQVTM and CDR2 ANQGSEA. This CDR3 region has 13 residues. Between the trimmed V and J ends, which lost 7 bases and 4 bases, there was a span of 16 bases. This CDR3 reads CSAGEPPLETQYF. The CDR3 bases are TGCAGCGCGGGCGAACCGCCCCTAGAGACCCAGTACTTC.

This clonotype appeared many times. V gene TRBV6-5 combines with J gene TRBJ2-3; TRBD2 agrees at 12 bases. This CDR3 has 16 amino acids. Germline CDR1 reads MNHEY; CDR2 reads SVGAGI. V shed 2 bases and J 4 bases; nucleotides not matched to a gene: 4. In DNA, the CDR3 is TGTGCCAGCAGTTACGCGACTAGCGGGGGTGCAGATACGCAGTATTTT. It yields the protein CASSYATSGGADTQYF.

This clonotype has just a few counts. V usage is TRBV7-3 and J usage is TRBJ2-2; unclear D gene. Germline CDR1 reads SGHTA; CDR2 reads FQGTGA. V was trimmed by 4 bases and J by 4 bases, leaving 13 bases between them. The CDR3 is 15 residues long. CDR3 residues: CASSSQASPTGELFF. In DNA form, the CDR3 reads TGTGCCAGCAGCTCCCAGGCCTCCCCCACCGGGGAGCTGTTTTTT.

This clonotype occurred many times. This chain links TRBV4-1 with TRBJ2-3; 8 bases match TRBD2. The CDR3 contains 12 residues. The V and J ends lost 9 bases and 3 bases, in that order; junction bases with no gene match: 2. Germline CDR1 and CDR2: MGHRA and YSYEKL. DNA for the CDR3: TGCGCCAGTCGGGGGGGGACAGATACGCAGTATTTT. Its translation: CASRGGTDTQYF.